This T cell receptor (beta chain) was found in a study of blood T cell repertoires in COVID-19. The CDR3 totals 16 residues. The germline gives CDR1 SGHDT, CDR2 YYEEEE. V lost 3 bases to trimming and J lost 1 base; unmatched junction nucleotides: 6. TCRdb keeps only in-frame clones here, not all; method: immunoSEQ multiplex PCR. Here the sample spans about 250,000 clones, roughly 82% being singletons. The gene calls are TRBV5-6 and TRBJ2-7, with 11 bases identical to TRBD1. Sequenced material: peripheral blood. This TCR derives from a woman in her 70s with acute or convalescent COVID-19. The CDR3 protein is CASSWGGTGGSYEQYF. The CDR3 nucleotides read TGTGCCAGCAGCTGGGGTGGGACAGGGGGTTCCTACGAGCAGTACTTC.